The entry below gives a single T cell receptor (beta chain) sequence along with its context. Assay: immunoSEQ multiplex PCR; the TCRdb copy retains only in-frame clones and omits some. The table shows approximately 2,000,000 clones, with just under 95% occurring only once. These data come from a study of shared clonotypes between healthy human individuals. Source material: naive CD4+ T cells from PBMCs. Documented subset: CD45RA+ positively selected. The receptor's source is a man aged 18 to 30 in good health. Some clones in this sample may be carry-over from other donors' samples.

As DNA, the CDR3 is TGTGCCAGCAGTGTGGGGCGGACCAGTTCCGAGCAGTACTTC. This translates into CASSVGRTSSEQYF. The chain joins TRBV6-1 to TRBJ2-7; a weak D match, TRBD1 (5 bases). Germline values: CDR1 MNHNS, CDR2 SASEGT. CDR3 size: 14 residues. Trimming took 4 bases from V and 6 from J, leaving 16 bases between them.